The sequence of this T cell receptor beta chain was determined in a study of CD8 T cells in Susac syndrome. A quantity of about 0.5 to 1 ug RNA underwent reverse transcription using random hexamers. By means of immunoSEQ multiplex PCR, TCR beta CDR3 spanning 54 Vbeta and 13 Jbeta underwent amplification. TCRdb re-called the immunoSEQ multiplex PCR reads through MiXCR, storing one row per CDR3 protein. The sample lists about 90,000 distinct CDR3 sequences, roughly 95% occurring once. V gave up 0 bases and J gave up 3 bases, with 3 bases separating them. Germline V CDR1 and CDR2: GTSNPN, SVGIG (reference sequence). This CDR3 is built from 12 residues.

The V call is TRBV30, the J call TRBJ2-1; D is undetermined. This clonotype was sampled from a human donor with Susac syndrome. The material sequenced was CD8+ T cells from PBMCs. The CDR3 bases are TGTGCCTGGAGTGTTTTCTACAATGAGCAGTTCTTC. It specifies CAWSVFYNEQFF.